This entry concerns a single TCR beta chain. Its antigen is still unknown. Base qualities were left out, and no much larger clone turns up one base away. This sample stems from a study of cytomegalovirus exposure and HLA in healthy donors (dated by TCRdb to the late 2010s). About the study as a whole: An earlier analysis of approximately 640 of the donors reported about 290 Gb of sequence data and roughly 100 million unique TCR beta sequences from 150 million to 200 million T cells. An early release covering around 630 HLA-typed donors comprised roughly 300 gigabases of sequencing data and approximately 85 million unique TCR sequences. Of the 300 to 450 genotyped donors, around 81% fell in the genetic ancestry cluster associated with self-reported Caucasian donors. The study aimed to test whether signatures of past pathogen exposure could be identified by cataloging public T cell receptors. The study used immunosequencing to profile the T cell repertoires of 666 subjects and linked those repertoires to cytomegalovirus serostatus. Besides the first cohort of approximately 670 subjects, a separate validation cohort made up of 90 to 150 different subjects was used. High-throughput TCR immunosequencing, statistical association of individual TCRs with disease status, and machine learning were combined to predict cytomegalovirus infection status. A later analysis re-examined previously published TCR beta repertoires from just over 650 donors and added high-resolution HLA genotyping to investigate patterns of TCR occurrence. Rather than drawing on any new phenotypic data, the later analysis identified candidate immune exposures from TCR beta sequences and the way those sequences occurred across donors. An earlier analysis of fewer than 700 of the donors applied high-throughput TCR beta sequencing to assess whether each TCR beta V gene segment acted as functional or pseudogenic. Donor age, sex, ethnicity and CMV serostatus were compiled alongside the repertoire data. A later genetic analysis took genome-wide SNP genotypes for about 55% of the roughly 700 donors and used that subset as a discovery cohort. All discovery cohort repertoires had been generated using a single sequencing platform. HLA typing included class I and class II loci at four-digit resolution. The number of donors typed differed by locus, with about 629-640 for A, B, C, DRB1 and DQB1, 522 for DQA1, over 600 for DPA1, and approximately 470 for DPB1. Roughly five DR-DQ haplotypes were treated as single units for association and clustering because of strong linkage in the cohort. On average, roughly 250,000 unique TCR beta nucleotide sequences were sequenced per donor among more than 350 genotyped donors of the cohort, with approximately 18% of those sequences being non-productive.

The paper's findings and limits, for the study overall: According to a later analysis, parvovirus B19, influenza, CMV and Epstein-Barr virus appeared linked to several top co-occurrence clusters. In a later analysis, most CMV-associated TCR beta chains were found to appear HLA-restricted, with HLA associations seemingly driven largely by CMV exposure. CMV serostatus was the only immune exposure information available for the cohort. Compared with the approximately 670-donor mean, donors in an Asian-associated ancestry cluster had fewer N-insertions in productive TCRs, according to a later genetic analysis. The earlier analysis of 450 to 700 of the donors excluded 15 to 20 rarely observed V segments, including chromosome 9 orphons, because counts were too low. Across donors, most TCR sequences were observed very rarely, whereas some public TCRs were present in many individuals. In a later analysis, the rate of TCR association differed among HLA loci, with DRB1 alleles having the most associated TCRs and HLA-C alleles having the fewest. A few of the identified cytomegalovirus-associated TCR beta chains were confirmed in vitro to be specific for cytomegalovirus antigens. Assigning TCR associations to individual alleles was difficult when HLA alleles, especially DR and DQ, strongly co-occurred. The study gave a list of 150 to 200 TCR beta chains associated with cytomegalovirus. A further reported finding was that TCR beta sequences accurately predicted the HLA-A and HLA-B alleles for most subjects in the first cohort. The cohort was sequenced for TCR beta chains only, and without alpha or paired-chain data the features that could be detected were limited. V-gene and J-gene trimming of TCR beta chains was associated with a missense DCLRE1C variant in a later genetic analysis, and the association was replicated in an independent cohort. Because HLA typing was unavailable for some donors at each locus, only the typed subset was used in association tests. Linkage disequilibrium might explain the correlated functional status among segregating V segments, but an unknown experimental factor could not be excluded. At a false discovery rate of 0.05, a later analysis linked roughly 17,000 TCR beta sequences to specific HLA alleles. A cluster of highly shared sequence variants was judged likely to be a technical artifact of the sequencing pipeline. In an earlier analysis of some 550 of the donors, most TCR beta V segments were observed in productive rearrangements about 87% or about 30% of the time, broadly matching IMGT annotations. Compared with equally common non-associated chains, HLA-associated TCR beta chains in a later analysis were more clonally expanded and had lower generation probabilities. Cytomegalovirus status was reported to be diagnosed by the classifier with high specificity and sensitivity in both the original and validation cohorts. Some IMGT-functional V segments, including TRBV6-2 and TRBV6-3, could not be distinguished by the 87-base-pair reads and were therefore excluded. The authors suggested that the approach could potentially be extended to other disease states and immunological phenotypes. Roughly uniform sequencing depth across donors was assumed in presence/absence analyses, although this assumption may not hold.

Library construction relied on the immunoSEQ multiplex PCR assay. For the multiplex PCR, a mixture combining 60 forward primers for TCR Vbeta segments and 13 reverse primers for TCR Jbeta segments was used. Amplification of the CDR3 region of rearranged TCR beta genes was performed with a multiplex PCR assay on genomic DNA. The amplified TCR beta libraries were sequenced on the Illumina HiSeq System as 87-base-pair reads. The authors' analysis ran thus. Across the 640 or so repertoires, a later analysis counted some 80 million unique TCR beta chains, around 10 million of which were shared by at least two donors. Raw reads were error-corrected and collapsed into unique sequences by a nearest-neighbor algorithm in which closely related sequences were merged to remove PCR and sequencing errors. CDR3 sequences were aligned to IMGT reference sequences to assign V, D and J gene segments. For a sequence to be retained, a match of at least six nucleotides was required to both a V gene segment and a J gene segment. A rearrangement was called productive if the CDR3 had no stop codons and remained in frame with V and J, and every other rearrangement was called non-productive. CDR3 was defined according to IMGT convention as the region running from the second conserved V-encoded cysteine to the conserved J-encoded phenylalanine. The earlier analysis of some 550 of the donors excluded any sequence lacking an unambiguous match to a single V gene segment. In an earlier analysis of around 600 of the donors, V segments were called functional above 56.7% productive rearrangements and were called segregating when the between-donor standard deviation exceeded 5%. A statistical classification framework was developed to diagnose cytomegalovirus status using the catalog of TCR beta chain sequences. In a later analysis, TCR nucleotide sequences were compared against IMGT/GENE-DB human TR gene sequences so that V and J genes could be assigned. A later analysis assigned CDR3 sequences and most-parsimonious VDJ recombination scenarios with the TCRdist pipeline. In a later analysis, each TCR beta chain was defined by its CDR3 amino acid sequence together with its V-gene family, and reads without a unique V-gene family were excluded. As a way to deal with suspected cross-contamination and a sequencing artifact, a later analysis dropped roughly 600 nucleotide sequences that were highly shared and had low generation probability. In a later analysis, a clonal expansion index for each public chain was calculated from normalized within-repertoire ranks of inferred template counts. A later analysis computed generation probabilities with a VDJ recombination model fitted to out-of-frame rearrangements, and checked the results against IGoR. In a later analysis, hypergeometric tests were used to score TCR-TCR, TCR-HLA and TCR-CMV co-occurrence, with a repertoire-size bias correction applied to TCR pairs. False discovery rates were estimated in a later analysis by permuting HLA or CMV assignments 20 times. A later analysis grouped co-occurring TCRs with DBSCAN, adding TCRdist sequence similarity when clustering within HLA-allele-positive subsets. Co-occurrence clustering excluded repertoires with fewer than 30,000 or more than 120,000 public chains, plus five with anomalous nucleotide sharing. TCRdb took over this immuneACCESS table, retaining in-frame rearrangements with V and J assigned. Such tables are incomplete; in checked studies, under half of the missing clones stem from an unresolved V gene, and the remainder is unexplained. That table gives V, J and clone size, and the DNA gave D and trimming. The sample table contains 150,000 to 200,000 clones; only one count was recorded for 80% to 90% of them. Together, the top ten hold 5% to 7% of the sample.

The CDR3 runs 16 amino acids, cysteine and phenylalanine included. CDR3 DNA is the only sequence kept; it has 48 bases, read in frame from the first base. Unmatched junction bases come to 8, with V trimmed by 4 bases and J by 7 bases. The germline V gene gives CDR1 as SGHRS and CDR2 as YFSETQ. The cohort was made up of 666 healthy bone marrow donors. All cohort members were sampled while nominally healthy, although unrecorded immune exposures were likely present. The donor tested CMV seropositive, placing the donor among the approximately 290 seropositive members of the cohort. Each donor provided a peripheral blood sample, and peripheral blood mononuclear cells were used for TCR beta sequencing. Genomic DNA was extracted from the blood cell samples with the Qiagen DNeasy Blood Extraction Kit.

The sample taken for sequencing was PBMCs. The clonotype originates from a man in his fifties in good health and CMV-seropositive. The sequence joins TRBV5-1 to TRBJ2-2, with TRBD2 identical over 12 junction bases. The DNA is TGCGCCAGCAGCGGAGGACTAGCGGGAATGAGCGGGGAGCTGTTTTTT. Translated, it gives CASSGGLAGMSGELFF.